This paragraph reports one TCR beta chain. Its antigen is unidentified. Produced via immunoSEQ multiplex PCR; TCRdb's table is partial and in-frame only. The sample has some 18,000 clones, 75% to 90% seen once. This sample is part of a study of neoadjuvant nivolumab and ipilimumab in lung cancer. Whole-study findings and limits: TCR richness and clonality were higher in tumors than adjacent uninvolved lung. TCR receptors were sequenced in few samples. From pretherapy to surgery, tumor richness and clonality rose with dual therapy. Blood richness before therapy tracked richness in tumors resected after neoadjuvant therapy.

The CDR3 runs to 15 residues. V shed 1 base and J shed 0 bases, with 8 bases lying between them. Germline lookup yields CDR1 SGHRS and CDR2 YFSETQ. The material sequenced was peripheral blood, taken before neoadjuvant nivolumab, alone or with ipilimumab. The source of this sequence is an adult with non-small cell lung cancer. J is TRBJ1-3 and V is TRBV5-1; D is ambiguous. CDR3 sequence reads: CASSLMGNSGNTIYF. The CDR3 DNA follows: TGCGCCAGCAGCTTGATGGGCAACTCTGGAAACACCATATATTTT.